One sample yielded the 25 T cell receptor beta chains listed below, sequenced in a study of T cells in Graves' hyperthyroidism and ophthalmopathy. Using RNA transcripts as the source, TCR beta CDR3 regions were amplified. First-round RT-PCR with HTBI primers amplified the TCR CDR3 region. TCRdb re-derived calls from the multiplex PCR reads in MiXCR, one entry per CDR3 protein. The sample has about 400,000 distinct CDR3 sequences; 15% to 17% are singletons. The sequenced sample consisted of blood. These receptor sequences come from a woman aged 18-35 years with Graves' hyperthyroidism that later progressed to Graves' ophthalmopathy.

The chain links TRBV6-1 to TRBJ1-4; 11 bases are shared with TRBD1. V dropped 4 bases and J dropped 7; count of bases not matched to a gene: 8. The germline CDR1 and CDR2 sequences are MNHNS and SASEGT. The CDR3 totals 16 residues. The CDR3 sequence is CASSAGQGVVSEKLFF. Here the CDR3 DNA reads TGTGCCAGCAGTGCGGGACAGGGGGTTGTAAGTGAAAAACTGTTTTTT.

This clonotype was observed at least ten times. The chain links TRBV6-1 to TRBJ2-2; 11 bases align to TRBD2. CDR1 is MNHNS, CDR2 SASEGT, per germline. The CDR3 totals 16 residues. The junction had 7 bases not matched to a gene; V was cut back by 10 bases and J by 0 bases. Here the CDR3 reads CATGLAEYANTGELFF. The CDR3 DNA sequence: TGTGCCACGGGACTAGCGGAATACGCGAACACCGGGGAGCTGTTTTTT.

This clonotype was seen repeatedly, ten times or more. V is TRBV3-1 and J is TRBJ2-2, with D possibly matching TRBD1 (6 bases). CDR1 is LGHDT, CDR2 YNNKEL, per germline (reference sequence). V lost 4 bases and J lost 6, with 18 bases in between. The CDR3 runs 16 residues. The CDR3 loop reads CASSPPPTGGSGELFF. The CDR3, as DNA: TGTGCCAGCAGCCCCCCTCCGACAGGAGGATCCGGGGAGCTGTTTTTT.

The chain recombines TRBV28 with TRBJ2-1; D is perhaps TRBD1 (6 bases). This CDR3 comprises 12 residues. The V end lost 6 bases, the J end lost 5 bases, and 8 bases lay between the germline ends. Germline-derived CDR1 and CDR2 are MDHEN and SYDVKM. CDR3 in DNA: TGTGCCAGCAGCGGACAGAACAATGAGCAGTTCTTC. It yields the protein CASSGQNNEQFF.

The chain employs TRBV4-1 and TRBJ1-2; a possible D gene is TRBD1 (5 bases). Germline V gives CDR1 MGHRA, CDR2 YSYEKL. V dropped 2 bases and J dropped 8 bases, with 18 bases sitting between them. The CDR3 runs 15 residues. For the CDR3, the DNA is TGCGCCAGCAGCCAACTGTCAAGGGGTTTAGGGGGCTACACCTTC. Protein sequence: CASSQLSRGLGGYTF.

This clonotype has just a few counts. This chain links TRBV6-5 with TRBJ2-5, with D hard to call. Per the germline V gene, CDR1 is MNHEY and CDR2 is SVGAGI. The CDR3 spans 17 residues. Between the trimmed V and J ends, which lost 0 bases and 1 base, there was a span of 15 bases. DNA of the CDR3: TGTGCCAGCAGTTACTCGGTCCAAAGGCCCTTCCAAGAGACCCAGTACTTC. As protein: CASSYSVQRPFQETQYF.

V and J are TRBV19 and TRBJ2-7; the match to TRBD1 covers 9 bases. This CDR3 contains 14 residues. Germline values: CDR1 LNHDA, CDR2 SQIVND (reference sequence). With 2 bases clipped from V and 5 bases from J, the junction kept 4 bases outside the gene matches. The CDR3 bases are TGTGCCAGTAGTATAAGGGGACAGGGCCACGAGCAGTACTTC. Encoded protein: CASSIRGQGHEQYF.

This clonotype was detected a few times. J is TRBJ1-2 and V is TRBV25-1; D is undetermined. Germline V gene sequence: CDR1 MGHDK, CDR2 SYGVNS. Trimming pared 1 base from V and 11 bases from J, leaving 11 bases between. This CDR3 comprises 12 residues. The CDR3 loop is CASSESALGYTF. Written as DNA, the CDR3 is TGTGCCAGCAGTGAATCTGCCCTCGGGTACACCTTC.

This clonotype was counted ten times or more. The chain joins TRBV7-2 to TRBJ1-1, with a tentative D call TRBD1 (5 bases). V lost 1 base and J lost 11, with 11 bases in between. CDR1 and CDR2 (germline): SGHTA, FQGNSA. The length of the CDR3 is 12 residues. The CDR3 is CASSLELGGAFF. In DNA form, the CDR3 reads TGTGCCAGCAGCTTAGAGTTGGGGGGGGCTTTCTTT.

This clonotype was counted only a few times. V is TRBV19 and J is TRBJ1-1; no firm D call. Germline lookup yields CDR1 LNHDA and CDR2 SQIVND (reference sequence). The CDR3 length is 14 residues. Trimming left V 3 bases short and J 4 bases short, with 12 bases between. The CDR3 DNA reads as TGTGCCAGTAGTATCCAACAGCTGGCCACTGAAGCTTTCTTT. Residues: CASSIQQLATEAFF.

This clonotype appeared many times. The chain couples TRBV2 to TRBJ2-2, with a possible D match to TRBD2 (6 bases). Germline-derived CDR1 and CDR2 are SNHLY and FYNNEI. V shed 7 bases and J shed 0 bases, with 18 bases lying between them. The CDR3 totals 17 residues. The CDR3 region has the DNA TGTGCCAGCATCCGAGGGAGGACCTACGCGAACACCGGGGAGCTGTTTTTT. Amino acid sequence: CASIRGRTYANTGELFF.

This clonotype turned up a few times. V is TRBV7-2 and J is TRBJ2-7, with D unresolved. V lost 8 bases and J 2 bases, leaving 7 bases between the germline ends. CDR3 length: 11 residues. Germline lookup yields CDR1 SGHTA and CDR2 FQGNSA. The CDR3 DNA follows: TGTGCCAGCCAGACCGCCTACGAGCAGTACTTC. Its translation: CASQTAYEQYF. Combining the CDR3 with reference TRBV7-2 and TRBJ2-7 gives the whole variable domain GAGVSQSPSNKVTEKGKDVELRCDPISGHTALYWYRQSLGQGLEFLIYFQGNSAPDKSGLPSDRFSAERTGGSVSTLTIQRTQQEDSAVYLCASQTAYEQYFGPGTRLTVT.

The V gene is TRBV15, the J gene TRBJ1-4; no clear D. This CDR3 region has 15 residues. The V gene's germline CDR1 is LNHNV and CDR2 YYDKDF (reference sequence). The V gene lost 1 base and the J gene lost 7 bases, with 13 bases spanning the gap. The CDR3 coding sequence is TGTGCCACCAGCAGAGTTATGGAGGGCTCTGAAAAACTGTTTTTT. Its protein product is CATSRVMEGSEKLFF.

Worth noting for this clonotype: This may be a read error: a much more frequent sequence differs by one nucleotide. The chain carries TRBV5-1 and TRBJ1-1; D is unclear. V was cut by 0 bases and J by 3 bases, with 9 bases left in between. Germline CDR1 reads SGHRS; CDR2 reads YFSETQ. The CDR3 runs 14 residues. CDR3 in amino acids: CASSLGRRDTEAFF. DNA for the CDR3: TGCGCCAGCAGCTTGGGGCGGCGAGACACTGAAGCTTTCTTT.

The sample holds many counts of this clonotype. The genes are TRBV14 and TRBJ2-1; 7 nucleotides line up with TRBD2. Germline loops: CDR1 SGHDN, CDR2 FVKESK. CDR3 length equals 16 residues. V was pared by 2 bases and J by 8 bases, with 12 bases of the junction left unmatched. The CDR3 region is CASSQIGLAERDEQFF. The CDR3 DNA reads as TGTGCCAGCAGCCAAATCGGGCTAGCGGAACGCGATGAGCAGTTCTTC. The whole variable domain, remainder taken from reference TRBV14 and TRBJ2-1, is EAGVTQFPSHSVIEKGQTVTLRCDPISGHDNLYWYRRVMGKEIKFLLHFVKESKQDESGMPNNRFLAERTGGTYSTLKVQPAELEDSGVYFCASSQIGLAERDEQFFGPGTRLTVL.

J is TRBJ2-5 and V is TRBV4-3; the D call may be TRBD1 or TRBD2 (5 bases each). Germline CDR1 LGHNA, CDR2 YSLEER. Trimming left V 5 bases short and J 5 bases short, with 12 bases between. There are 13 residues in the CDR3. For the CDR3, the DNA is TGCGCCAGCAGCGTTGGGGACGGGGAGACCCAGTACTTC. As protein: CASSVGDGETQYF.

In this sample, this clonotype turned up many times. This chain links TRBV7-9 with TRBJ2-1; D not resolved. V lost 1 base to trimming and J lost 9 bases, with 7 bases between them. This CDR3 comprises 12 residues. Per the germline V gene, CDR1 is SEHNR and CDR2 is FQNEAQ (reference sequence). CDR3 in DNA: TGTGCCAGCAGCTTAGAATGGGGTGAGCAGTTCTTC. Amino acids: CASSLEWGEQFF.

This clonotype was seen many times. The genes are TRBV3-1 and TRBJ2-1; 7 bases agree with TRBD1. The CDR3 runs to 15 residues. Germline lookup yields CDR1 LGHDT and CDR2 YNNKEL (reference sequence). The V gene end was trimmed by 6 bases and the J gene end by 3 bases; junction bases not matched to a gene: 8. CDR3 coding DNA: TGTGCCAGCAGAGGCACGACAGGGAACTACAATGAGCAGTTCTTC. Amino acid sequence: CASRGTTGNYNEQFF.

This clonotype occurred many times. This chain connects TRBV2 to TRBJ1-1; D is unresolved. With 1 base removed from V and 3 bases from J, the gap between germline ends came to 15 bases. Germline lookup yields CDR1 SNHLY and CDR2 FYNNEI. The CDR3 is 16 amino acids. The CDR3 is CASSEGESGLDTEAFF. The CDR3 DNA sequence: TGTGCCAGCAGTGAAGGAGAATCGGGGTTGGACACTGAAGCTTTCTTT.

The chain combines TRBV13 with TRBJ2-1, with 10 bases lining up with TRBD1. Trimming took 7 bases from V and 8 from J; bases not matched to a gene: 11. CDR1 and CDR2 (germline): PRHDT, FYEKMQ (reference sequence). The CDR3 is 15 residues long. The chain's CDR3 is CASTSRQGAHDEQFF. The CDR3 DNA sequence: TGTGCCAGCACCTCCAGACAGGGGGCGCACGATGAGCAGTTCTTC.

This clonotype was counted between two and nine times. This sequence joins TRBV7-6 and TRBJ2-1, with D maybe TRBD2 (6 bases). The germline gives CDR1 SGHVS, CDR2 FNYEAQ. The V end was cut by 5 bases, the J end by 9 bases, with 14 bases between. This CDR3 contains 13 residues. The CDR3 bases are TGTGCCAGCAGCGGTACTAGCTCTAGTGAGCAGTTCTTC. Translated: CASSGTSSSEQFF.

A few counts support this clonotype. The chain is built from TRBV7-8 and TRBJ2-1; no firm D call. CDR3 size: 12 residues. Germline V CDR1 and CDR2: SGHVS, FQNEAQ. V was cut by 7 bases and J by 5 bases, with 9 bases left in between. The CDR3 DNA is TGTGCCAGCAACCAAGGAAACAATGAGCAGTTCTTC. Translated: CASNQGNNEQFF. The full variable domain, with the rest looked up from reference TRBV7-8 and TRBJ2-1, is GAGVSQSPRYKVAKRGQDVALRCDPISGHVSLFWYQQALGQGPEFLTYFQNEAQLDKSGLPSDRFFAERPEGSVSTLKIQRTQQEDSAVYLCASNQGNNEQFFGPGTRLTVL.

The chain uses TRBV5-4 and TRBJ1-3; D ambiguous. Trimming removed 2 bases from V and 1 base from J, with 10 bases in between. The CDR3 has 15 residues. The germline V gene encodes CDR1 SGHNT and CDR2 YYREEE (reference sequence). CDR3 residues: CASSFSVGSGNTIYF. As DNA, the CDR3 is TGTGCCAGCAGCTTCTCCGTGGGATCTGGAAACACCATATATTTT.

This clonotype was detected only a few times. This chain connects TRBV9 to TRBJ2-1, with D possibly matching TRBD2 (6 bases). V lost 0 bases to trimming and J lost 10 bases, with 14 bases between them. Per the germline V gene, CDR1 is SGDLS and CDR2 is YYNGEE. There are 14 residues in the CDR3. The CDR3 here is CASSVGSGVGEQFF. The CDR3 coding sequence is TGTGCCAGCAGCGTAGGTTCGGGGGTGGGGGAGCAGTTCTTC.

This chain uses TRBV5-1 with TRBJ2-4; tentatively, D is TRBD1 (6 bases). V was trimmed by 0 bases and J by 9 bases, leaving 13 bases between them. From germline, CDR1 is SGHRS and CDR2 YFSETQ. The CDR3 consists of 14 residues. The CDR3 region is CASSLGQVEGIQYF. DNA of the CDR3: TGCGCCAGCAGCTTGGGACAGGTTGAGGGCATTCAGTACTTC.